The 8 T cell receptor beta chains presented below share a single source sample, sequenced in a study of cytomegalovirus exposure and HLA in healthy donors. This PCR relied on a set of 60 Vbeta primers and 13 Jbeta primers. The table came from immunoSEQ multiplex PCR; TCRdb's copy has only in-frame clones and leaves some out. The sample yields some 190,000 clones, around nine tenths seen once. Sequencing was done on a sample of PBMCs. Every receptor here comes from a woman in her 30s in good health and CMV-seronegative.

CDR3 coding DNA: TGTGCCAGCAGTGAATATCGGGAGGACTACAATGAGCAGTTCTTC. This gives the protein CASSEYREDYNEQFF. The V gene is TRBV25-1, the J gene TRBJ2-1; 7 bases fit TRBD2. Germline V gene lookup returns CDR1 MGHDK and CDR2 SYGVNS. The CDR3 runs to 15 residues. V trimming: 0 bases; J trimming: 3 bases; junction bases outside the gene matches: 2.

In DNA form, the CDR3 reads TGTGCCAGCAGCCCAGACAGGGGTGGAGAGACCCAGTACTTC. Amino acid sequence: CASSPDRGGETQYF. The chain couples TRBV11-3 to TRBJ2-5; 8 nucleotides match TRBD1. In germline, CDR1 is SGHNT, CDR2 YENEEA. J was trimmed by 4 bases and V by 5 bases; bases with no gene match: 6. The CDR3 has 14 amino acids.

The V gene is TRBV19, the J gene TRBJ2-4; TRBD1 aligns across 11 bases. Germline CDR1 reads LNHDA; CDR2 reads SQIVND (reference sequence). The trim removed 7 bases at V and 6 bases at J, leaving 5 bases unmatched. This CDR3 is 14 amino acids long. CDR3 sequence: CASKGQGEGNIQYF. DNA for the CDR3: TGTGCCAGTAAGGGACAGGGGGAGGGAAACATTCAGTACTTC.

This chain connects TRBV2 to TRBJ2-5; D is uncertain. Near its end, the DNA agrees better with TRBJ2-7, so the J call may be wrong. Germline V gene sequence: CDR1 SNHLY, CDR2 FYNNEI. The CDR3 contains 12 residues. CDR3 bases: TGTGCCAGCAGTGGACAAATCTACGAGCAGTACTTC. It codes for CASSGQIYEQYF.

This sequence joins TRBV9 and TRBJ2-5; 8 bases agree with TRBD2. Trimming at V came to 4 bases and at J to 0 bases, leaving 2 bases not matched to a gene. In germline, CDR1 is SGDLS, CDR2 YYNGEE. The CDR3 runs to 14 residues. As DNA, the CDR3 is TGTGCCAGCAGCTCGGGGGGGTACCAAGAGACCCAGTACTTC. This gives the protein CASSSGGYQETQYF.

This chain uses TRBV9 with TRBJ2-3; 13 bases fit TRBD2. With 3 bases clipped from V and 0 bases from J, the junction kept 7 bases outside the gene matches. Germline loops: CDR1 SGDLS, CDR2 YYNGEE. The CDR3 extends over 18 amino acids. CDR3 sequence reads: CASSEFGTSGISTDTQYF. In DNA form, the CDR3 reads TGTGCCAGCAGCGAATTCGGGACTAGCGGGATTAGCACAGATACGCAGTATTTT. Full variable domain (rest looked up from reference TRBV9 and TRBJ2-3): DSGVTQTPKHLITATGQRVTLRCSPRSGDLSVYWYQQSLDQGLQFLIQYYNGEERAKGNILERFSAQQFPDLHSELNLSSLELGDSALYFCASSEFGTSGISTDTQYFGPGTRLTVL.

The V gene is TRBV27, the J gene TRBJ2-5; TRBD2 matches at 9 bases. Germline V gene sequence: CDR1 MNHEY, CDR2 SMNVEV (reference sequence). V shed 7 bases and J 2 bases; nucleotides not matched to a gene: 20. The CDR3 has 19 residues. CDR3 sequence reads: CASTTRAGGRTAVQETQYF. CDR3 nucleotides: TGTGCCAGCACCACCCGGGCGGGGGGGCGGACAGCAGTACAAGAGACCCAGTACTTC.

The chain employs TRBV27 and TRBJ2-7; 7 bases align to TRBD1. The CDR3 loop spans 14 amino acids. Germline V lookup: CDR1 MNHEY, CDR2 SMNVEV (reference sequence). V lost 8 bases and J lost 2; bases outside the gene matches: 9. This CDR3 is CASRRQRGPYEQYF. The CDR3 nucleotides read TGTGCCAGCCGCCGCCAGAGGGGGCCCTACGAGCAGTACTTC.